One sample yielded the 26 T cell receptor beta chains listed below, sequenced in a study of T cell repertoires in cytomegalovirus infection (dated by TCRdb to between 2018 and 2021). Their target antigens are unknown. The sample's treatment or condition label is to be understood as: in vitro stimulation with specific CMV peptide epitopes to enrich CMV-specific T cells. TCRdb names Illumina HiSeq 1500 as the instrument used. TCRdb reanalyzed the raw reads on its own, using fastp at Q25 for trimming and MiXCR for clone calling, and kept in-frame beta chains. Every distinct CDR3 protein forms one entry, paired with its most common genes and DNA. The sample table shows fewer than 900,000 distinct CDR3 sequences, and roughly 29% are seen once. Of the sample, around 13% is held by the ten largest clones. The sample consisted of cultured CD8+ T cells from PBMCs, taken from culture after CMV antigen stimulation. These receptors were taken from a human donor in good health (CMV status not recorded). Some clones in this sample may be carry-over from other donors' samples.

At least ten counts were recorded for this clonotype. The J gene is TRBJ2-5, the V gene TRBV10-3; TRBD2 matches 14 bases. The V gene end was trimmed by 0 bases and the J gene end by 1 base; junction bases not matched to a gene: 4. The CDR3 totals 18 residues. CDR1 and CDR2 from the germline V gene are ENHRY and SYGVKD. The CDR3 loop reads CAISESGTSGGTQETQYF. CDR3 bases: TGTGCCATCAGTGAGTCCGGGACTAGCGGGGGAACCCAAGAGACCCAGTACTTC.

The chain has TRBV20-1 and TRBJ2-1; 11 nucleotides agree with TRBD2. CDR3 length equals 14 residues. The germline V gene has CDR1 DFQATT and CDR2 SNEGSKA (reference sequence). With 5 bases clipped from V and 8 bases from J, the junction kept 8 bases outside the gene matches. The CDR3: CSAPLAGEFDEQFF. The DNA for the CDR3 is TGCAGTGCTCCACTAGCGGGGGAATTTGATGAGCAGTTCTTC.

The chain is built from TRBV6-2 or TRBV6-3 and TRBJ1-6; 12 bases map to TRBD1. Trimming removed 6 bases from V and 0 bases from J; junction bases left unmatched: 6. In germline, CDR1 is MNHEY, CDR2 SVGEGT. This CDR3 spans 18 amino acids. The CDR3 bases are TGTGCCAGCAGACGGGACAGGGGGCAAAGCTCCTATAATTCACCCCTCCACTTT. This gives the protein CASRRDRGQSSYNSPLHF.

The V call is TRBV19, the J call TRBJ1-5, with unresolved D. This CDR3 has 15 amino acids. Deletions cut 8 bases from V and 0 bases from J, with 14 bases between. The V gene's germline CDR1 is LNHDA and CDR2 SQIVND (reference sequence). CDR3 protein: CASERGPYSNQPQHF. The CDR3 bases are TGTGCCAGTGAGAGAGGACCGTATAGCAATCAGCCCCAGCATTTT.

This clonotype was detected a few times. The chain carries TRBV10-3 and TRBJ1-1, with D tentatively TRBD1 (5 bases). Looked up from germline, CDR1 is ENHRY and CDR2 is SYGVKD. V was shortened by 10 bases and J by 3 bases, with 12 bases between the two germline ends. CDR3 length: 12 amino acids. This CDR3 reads CATRWGDTEAFF. CDR3 nucleotides: TGTGCCACGCGTTGGGGGGACACTGAAGCTTTCTTT.

The V and J genes are TRBV28 and TRBJ2-5, with D perhaps assigned TRBD1 or TRBD2 (5 bases each). V was shortened by 5 bases and J by 9 bases, with 10 bases between the two germline ends. CDR1 is MDHEN and CDR2 is SYDVKM in the germline V gene. The CDR3 totals 11 residues. The CDR3 sequence: CASSALGAQYF. CDR3 bases: TGTGCCAGCAGTGCGTTGGGGGCCCAGTACTTC.

The chain links TRBV28 to TRBJ1-1; D may be TRBD1 (6 bases). V was shortened by 7 bases and J by 8 bases, with 23 bases between the two germline ends. This CDR3 spans 15 amino acids. From germline, CDR1 is MDHEN and CDR2 SYDVKM. The CDR3, as DNA: TGTGCCAGCAATGGGTTTTTGACAGGCACTAAGGAAGCTTTCTTT. This gives the protein CASNGFLTGTKEAFF.

The chain combines TRBV25-1 with TRBJ2-7; D is ambiguous. In germline, CDR1 is MGHDK, CDR2 SYGVNS. The CDR3 length is 11 residues. V was shortened by 6 bases and J by 12 bases, with 15 bases between the two germline ends. The CDR3 spells CASRELGEVYF. The CDR3, as DNA: TGTGCCAGCAGAGAGTTGGGTGAGGTGTACTTC.

This clonotype has ten or more counts. The chain combines TRBV7-8 with TRBJ2-5; TRBD1 is a possible D gene (6 bases). CDR3 length: 15 residues. V lost 5 bases to trimming and J lost 4 bases, with 17 bases between them. Germline V gene lookup returns CDR1 SGHVS and CDR2 FQNEAQ. The DNA for the CDR3 is TGTGCCAGCAGCGACGACAGGTTTTTGCTAGAGACCCAGTACTTC. This translates into CASSDDRFLLETQYF.

This clonotype showed up just a few times. The chain joins TRBV6-1 to TRBJ2-4; 7 bases align to TRBD1. V lost 0 bases and J lost 2; bases outside the gene matches: 16. Germline V gene lookup returns CDR1 MNHNS and CDR2 SASEGT. This CDR3 contains 20 residues. CDR3 DNA: TGTGCCAGCAGTGAAGCGCAGGACAGGTCCTCCTCCATAACCAAAAACATTCAGTACTTC. This translates into CASSEAQDRSSSITKNIQYF.

The chain has TRBV6-8 and TRBJ1-2, with 12 nucleotides matching TRBD1. The CDR3 spans 13 residues. After removal of 10 bases from V and 4 bases from J, the junction contained 4 bases not matched to a gene. Germline-derived CDR1 and CDR2 are MNHGY and SAAAGT. In DNA form, the CDR3 reads TGTGCCACCGAGGGACAGGGGGCCTATGGCTACACCTTC. Translated: CATEGQGAYGYTF.

The CDR3 loop reads CASTLTPGTEAFF. In DNA form, the CDR3 reads TGTGCCAGCACCTTAACCCCAGGGACTGAAGCTTTCTTT. The chain combines TRBV27 with TRBJ1-1, with D perhaps matching TRBD1 (5 bases). The CDR3 runs 13 residues. The V and J ends lost 7 bases and 5 bases respectively, with 14 bases between them. Per germline, CDR1 MNHEY and CDR2 SMNVEV (reference sequence).

J is TRBJ1-6 and V is TRBV5-4, with TRBD1 matching over 11 bases. Trimming at V came to 3 bases and at J to 4 bases, leaving 3 bases not matched to a gene. The CDR3 totals 16 residues. The V gene's germline CDR1 is SGHNT and CDR2 YYREEE (reference sequence). CDR3 DNA: TGTGCCAGCAGCTATGGGACAGGGGGGTATAATTCACCCCTCCACTTT. This codes for CASSYGTGGYNSPLHF.

V and J are TRBV5-8 and TRBJ1-6, with D possibly matching TRBD1 (6 bases). The CDR3 consists of 13 residues. Trimming took off 7 bases at V and 7 bases at J, with 12 bases between the two ends. Germline lookup yields CDR1 SGHTS and CDR2 YDEGEE. Here the CDR3 reads CASGGGSNSPLHF. The CDR3 nucleotides are TGTGCCAGCGGGGGCGGCTCGAATTCACCCCTCCACTTT.

The genes are TRBV12-3 or TRBV12-4 and TRBJ2-1, with 8 bases matching TRBD2. The CDR3 covers 14 residues. The ends lost 7 bases at V and 4 bases at J; junction bases unmatched: 6. The CDR3 here is CASNKAGDYNEQFF. The CDR3 DNA sequence: TGTGCCAGCAACAAAGCGGGGGATTACAATGAGCAGTTCTTC.

This clonotype showed up many times. This chain joins TRBV7-8 and TRBJ2-2, with D unresolved. The CDR3 sequence is 13 residues long. V was trimmed by 2 bases and J by 7 bases, leaving 8 bases between them. Germline-derived CDR1 and CDR2 are SGHVS and FQNEAQ. CDR3: CASSLIVGGELFF. The CDR3 DNA sequence: TGTGCCAGCAGCTTAATTGTTGGCGGGGAGCTGTTTTTT.

This clonotype has only a few counts. V gene TRBV6-1 combines with J gene TRBJ1-5; 8 bases align to TRBD1. CDR3 length: 17 amino acids. J was trimmed by 1 base and V by 6 bases; bases with no gene match: 11. Per germline, CDR1 MNHNS and CDR2 SASEGT. The CDR3 is CASSATGGRGSNQPQHF. The CDR3 DNA reads TGTGCCAGCAGCGCTACAGGGGGGAGAGGGAGCAATCAGCCCCAGCATTTT.

The V gene is TRBV4-1, the J gene TRBJ1-2, with 7 bases lining up with TRBD1. Trimming cost V 4 bases and J 2 bases; bases outside gene matches: 4. The CDR3 loop spans 14 amino acids. Germline CDR1 reads MGHRA; CDR2 reads YSYEKL. The CDR3 loop is CASSPGQENYGYTF. CDR3 nucleotide sequence: TGCGCCAGCAGCCCTGGACAGGAAAACTATGGCTACACCTTC.

This clonotype was seen at least ten times. This chain uses TRBV7-3 with TRBJ2-2; weak D call: TRBD2 (5 bases). V lost 8 bases and J 0 bases, leaving 28 bases between the germline ends. CDR1 is SGHTA and CDR2 is FQGTGA in the germline V gene. The CDR3 consists of 20 residues. The CDR3 DNA reads TGTGCCAGCTCCCTCAAGGGTGACTACTCGGGATCGACGAACACCGGGGAGCTGTTTTTT. Protein product: CASSLKGDYSGSTNTGELFF.

The chain uses TRBV7-3 and TRBJ2-1, with 8 bases fitting TRBD1. Unmatched junction bases numbered 14, after V lost 5 bases and J lost 8 bases. The length of the CDR3 is 16 residues. Germline V gene lookup returns CDR1 SGHTA and CDR2 FQGTGA. The CDR3 here is CASSPSPRTGSHEQFF. CDR3 DNA: TGTGCCAGCAGCCCAAGCCCTAGGACAGGGTCGCATGAGCAGTTCTTC.

The gene calls are TRBV6-6 and TRBJ1-2, with D hard to call. V lost 0 bases and J lost 8, with 16 bases in between. CDR3 length equals 15 residues. Germline loops: CDR1 MNHNY, CDR2 SVGAGI (reference sequence). The CDR3, as DNA: TGTGCCAGCAGTTACTCGGGCAGAGACGGGCAGGGCTACACCTTC. Translation: CASSYSGRDGQGYTF.

The chain is built from TRBV14 and TRBJ1-2, with D hard to call. The CDR3 consists of 13 residues. Trimming removed 5 bases from V and 4 bases from J, with 11 bases in between. The germline CDR1 and CDR2 sequences are SGHDN and FVKESK. The CDR3: CASSGGRAYGYTF. CDR3 nucleotides: TGTGCCAGCAGCGGTGGACGGGCCTATGGCTACACCTTC.

The rearrangement uses TRBV5-6 and TRBJ1-2; no reliable D call. The CDR3 runs 11 residues. Germline CDR1 and CDR2: SGHDT and YYEEEE. V lost 1 base and J lost 7, with 5 bases in between. CDR3 region: CASSLSFGYTF. CDR3 coding DNA: TGTGCCAGCAGCTTGTCTTTTGGCTACACCTTC.

This clonotype was seen ten or more times. The V call is TRBV7-6, the J call TRBJ2-2; 12 bases are shared with TRBD2. CDR1 and CDR2 (germline): SGHVS, FNYEAQ. V shed 5 bases and J 7 bases; nucleotides not matched to a gene: 8. The CDR3 has 16 residues. The CDR3 here is CASSPSSGGADGELFF. The CDR3 DNA follows: TGTGCCAGCAGCCCGTCTAGCGGGGGGGCGGACGGGGAGCTGTTTTTT.

This chain connects TRBV6-6 to TRBJ2-5; 9 bases fit TRBD1. Germline trimming cut 5 bases from V and 4 bases from J; bases unmatched to any gene: 8. The CDR3 has 15 amino acids. Germline V gene lookup returns CDR1 MNHNY and CDR2 SVGAGI (reference sequence). CDR3 DNA sequence: TGTGCCAGCAGTATATCGGGACAGGGTCCAGAGACCCAGTACTTC. It codes for CASSISGQGPETQYF.

This clonotype was detected only a few times. V is TRBV11-2 and J is TRBJ2-7; D gene ambiguous. The CDR3 covers 13 residues. V lost 0 bases and J 0 bases, leaving 3 bases between the germline ends. The germline CDR1 and CDR2 sequences are SGHAT and FQNNGV. This CDR3 reads CASSLDPSYEQYV. DNA of the CDR3: TGTGCCAGCAGCTTAGACCCCTCCTACGAGCAGTACGTC.